The following is a TCR beta chain sequence with its context. This sample stems from a study of blood T cells in healthy people across ages. PCR was performed a second time for 7 to 11 cycles using a sample-barcoded 5' primer and a J-beta primer mix. Via MiXCR, TCRdb re-called the 5' RACE reads, giving one row per CDR3 protein. The table shows more than 750,000 distinct CDR3 sequences, with 25% to 35% occurring only once. CDR3 length equals 15 residues. V was pared by 2 bases and J by 4 bases, with 5 bases of the junction left unmatched. The germline gives CDR1 MNHNS, CDR2 SASEGT. The data were also submitted as part of a second study, on T cells of mothers and their children.

This TCR was recovered from a woman in her thirties or forties in good health. The V gene is TRBV6-1, the J gene TRBJ2-4, with 7 bases identical to TRBD1. The specimen sequenced was blood. In DNA, the CDR3 is TGTGCCAGCAGTGAAAACCGGGACAGTAAAAACATTCAGTACTTC. It encodes CASSENRDSKNIQYF.